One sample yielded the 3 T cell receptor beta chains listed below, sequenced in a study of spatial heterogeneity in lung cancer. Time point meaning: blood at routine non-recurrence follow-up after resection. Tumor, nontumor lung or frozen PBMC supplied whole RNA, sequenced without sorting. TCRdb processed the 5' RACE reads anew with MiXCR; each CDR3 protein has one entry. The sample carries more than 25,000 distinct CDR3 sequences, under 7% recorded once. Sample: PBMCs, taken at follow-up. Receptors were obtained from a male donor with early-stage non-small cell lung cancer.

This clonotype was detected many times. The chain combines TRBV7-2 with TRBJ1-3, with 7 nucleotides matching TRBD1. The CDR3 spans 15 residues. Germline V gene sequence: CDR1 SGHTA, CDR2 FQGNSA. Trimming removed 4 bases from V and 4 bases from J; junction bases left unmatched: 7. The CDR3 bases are TGTGCCAGCAGCTCGCTGACAGGGTCAGGAAACACCATATATTTT. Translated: CASSSLTGSGNTIYF. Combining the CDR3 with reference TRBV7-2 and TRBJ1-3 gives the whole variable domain GAGVSQSPSNKVTEKGKDVELRCDPISGHTALYWYRQSLGQGLEFLIYFQGNSAPDKSGLPSDRFSAERTGGSVSTLTIQRTQQEDSAVYLCASSSLTGSGNTIYFGEGSWLTVV.

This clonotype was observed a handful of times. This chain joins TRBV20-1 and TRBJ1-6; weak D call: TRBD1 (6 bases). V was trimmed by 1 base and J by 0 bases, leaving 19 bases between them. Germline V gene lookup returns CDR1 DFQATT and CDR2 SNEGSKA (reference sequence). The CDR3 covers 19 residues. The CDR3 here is CSARALETGIFSYNSPLHF. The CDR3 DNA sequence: TGCAGTGCTAGAGCGCTCGAGACAGGAATTTTCTCCTATAATTCACCCCTCCACTTT.

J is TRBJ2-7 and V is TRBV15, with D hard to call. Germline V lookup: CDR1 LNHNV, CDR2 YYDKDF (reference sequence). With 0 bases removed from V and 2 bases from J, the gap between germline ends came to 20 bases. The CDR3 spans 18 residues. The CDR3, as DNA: TGTGCCACCAGCAGAGACCTAATCTACCTGGGGTCGACCTACGAGCAGTACTTC. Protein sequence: CATSRDLIYLGSTYEQYF.